One sample yielded the 20 T cell receptor beta chains listed below, sequenced in a study of blood T cell repertoires in COVID-19. The protocol was immunoSEQ multiplex PCR, while the TCRdb copy is restricted to in-frame clones and leaves out a portion. This sample has some 74,000 clones, with less than 85% found just once. Sequencing was performed on peripheral blood. The source is a man aged 65 to 85 with active or convalescent COVID-19.

J is TRBJ1-2 and V is TRBV6-1, with a possible D match to TRBD1 (5 bases). The germline V gene has CDR1 MNHNS and CDR2 SASEGT. This CDR3 region has 16 residues. The V and J ends lost 4 bases and 4 bases respectively, with 19 bases between them. The CDR3 region has the DNA TGTGCCAGCAGTGTTGGACTGGGAGGGGCCTTCTATGGCTACACCTTC. Its translation is CASSVGLGGAFYGYTF.

In nucleotides, the CDR3 is TGTGCCAGTAGCGTCCAGGGGGCCAACTATGGCTACACCTTC. Its translation is CASSVQGANYGYTF. The chain has TRBV19 and TRBJ1-2; 8 bases are shared with TRBD1. V shed 6 bases and J 2 bases; nucleotides not matched to a gene: 5. The germline gives CDR1 LNHDA, CDR2 SQIVND (reference sequence). The CDR3 is made up of 14 amino acids. The full variable domain, with the rest looked up from reference TRBV19 and TRBJ1-2, is DGGITQSPKYLFRKEGQNVTLSCEQNLNHDAMYWYRQDPGQGLRLIYYSQIVNDFQKGDIAEGYSVSREKKESFPLTVTSAQKNPTAFYLCASSVQGANYGYTFGSGTRLTVV.

The chain has TRBV19 and TRBJ2-1, with 8 bases lining up with TRBD1. The V and J ends lost 5 bases and 9 bases, in that order; junction bases with no gene match: 6. There are 13 residues in the CDR3. CDR1 and CDR2 (germline): LNHDA, SQIVND (reference sequence). This chain's CDR3 is CASSVRGPGEQFF. Here the CDR3 DNA reads TGTGCCAGTAGTGTCAGGGGGCCGGGTGAGCAGTTCTTC. Full variable domain (missing parts from reference TRBV19 and TRBJ2-1): DGGITQSPKYLFRKEGQNVTLSCEQNLNHDAMYWYRQDPGQGLRLIYYSQIVNDFQKGDIAEGYSVSREKKESFPLTVTSAQKNPTAFYLCASSVRGPGEQFFGPGTRLTVL.

The rearrangement uses TRBV2 and TRBJ1-6; 9 nucleotides agree with TRBD1. There are 15 residues in the CDR3. Germline V gives CDR1 SNHLY, CDR2 FYNNEI. V dropped 6 bases and J dropped 14; count of bases not matched to a gene: 14. CDR3 sequence reads: CASSNGDRVAATLHF. The CDR3 region has the DNA TGTGCCAGCAGCAATGGGGACAGGGTAGCGGCAACCCTCCACTTT. The full variable domain, in which reference TRBV2 and TRBJ1-6 provide the parts outside the CDR3, is EPEVTQTPSHQVTQMGQEVILRCVPISNHLYFYWYRQILGQKVEFLVSFYNNEISEKSEIFDDQFSVERPDGSNFTLKIRSTKLEDSAMYFCASSNGDRVAATLHFGNGTRLTVT.

The chain links TRBV5-1 to TRBJ2-2; weak D call: TRBD2 (6 bases). Germline CDR1 is SGHRS and CDR2 is YFSETQ. Trimming shortened V by 3 bases and J by 2 bases, and 8 bases separated the two germline ends. The CDR3 has 14 amino acids. DNA of the CDR3: TGCGCCAGCAGCTGGGAGGTAAACACCGGGGAGCTGTTTTTT. It codes for CASSWEVNTGELFF.

This chain uses TRBV5-1 with TRBJ2-1, with 11 bases aligning to TRBD2. CDR3 length: 15 amino acids. Trimming removed 5 bases from V and 3 bases from J; junction bases left unmatched: 4. Looked up from germline, CDR1 is SGHRS and CDR2 is YFSETQ. The CDR3 reads CASSSSGGNYNEQFF. The CDR3 DNA is TGCGCCAGCAGTTCTAGCGGGGGGAACTACAATGAGCAGTTCTTC.

This chain connects TRBV2 to TRBJ2-2, with D maybe TRBD2 (5 bases). The germline V gene encodes CDR1 SNHLY and CDR2 FYNNEI. V gave up 4 bases and J gave up 3 bases, with 12 bases separating them. This CDR3 has 15 amino acids. The CDR3 region has the DNA TGTGCCAGCAGTGGAAGCGGTCCTTACACCGGGGAGCTGTTTTTT. It is translated as CASSGSGPYTGELFF.

This clone was detected only a few times. This sequence joins TRBV16 and TRBJ1-6; TRBD1 agrees at 10 bases. This CDR3 is 16 amino acids long. The germline gives CDR1 KGHSY, CDR2 FQNENV. Trimming at V came to 4 bases and at J to 9 bases, leaving 9 bases not matched to a gene. As DNA, the CDR3 is TGTGCCAGCAGCCCCGGGGACAGGGGAATCAGTTCACCCCTCCACTTT. Amino acid sequence: CASSPGDRGISSPLHF.

The rearrangement joins TRBV5-5 to TRBJ2-2; D perhaps matches TRBD2 (6 bases). Germline V lookup: CDR1 SGHKS, CDR2 YYEKEE (reference sequence). The CDR3 runs to 14 residues. V was shortened by 0 bases and J by 7 bases, with 10 bases between the two germline ends. CDR3 bases: TGTGCCAGCAGCTTGGGACGGAGGGTCGGGGAGCTGTTTTTT. The encoded protein is CASSLGRRVGELFF.

The V gene is TRBV7-9, the J gene TRBJ1-1, with D maybe TRBD1 (6 bases). The CDR3 spans 13 residues. Trimming stripped 3 bases from V and 4 bases from J, with 9 bases between. Germline V gene sequence: CDR1 SEHNR, CDR2 FQNEAQ (reference sequence). The CDR3 protein is CASSFTGFTEAFF. The CDR3, as DNA: TGTGCCAGCAGCTTCACAGGGTTCACTGAAGCTTTCTTT.

The chain links TRBV10-2 to TRBJ1-1; 10 nucleotides match TRBD1. After removal of 6 bases from V and 6 bases from J, the junction contained 4 bases not matched to a gene. Germline values: CDR1 WSHSY, CDR2 SAAADI. The CDR3 totals 13 residues. CDR3 bases: TGCGCCAGCAGGCTGGGACAGGGGTCTGAAGCTTTCTTT. As protein: CASRLGQGSEAFF.

This chain connects TRBV18 to TRBJ2-7; unclear D gene. Trimming removed 5 bases from V and 6 bases from J, with 11 bases in between. The CDR3 loop spans 12 amino acids. The germline CDR1 and CDR2 sequences are KGHSH and LQKENI. CDR3 protein: CASSLQEAEQYF. DNA of the CDR3: TGTGCCAGCTCATTGCAAGAGGCCGAGCAGTACTTC.

The sample holds a few counts of this clone. The chain links TRBV5-6 to TRBJ1-4; no firm D call. V was cut by 4 bases and J by 2 bases, with 12 bases left in between. This CDR3 region has 15 residues. Germline CDR1 and CDR2: SGHDT and YYEEEE. CDR3 in DNA: TGTGCCAGCAGCCATAAGGGAGGTACTAATGAAAAACTGTTTTTT. It codes for CASSHKGGTNEKLFF.

The V call is TRBV7-9, the J call TRBJ1-2; 7 bases line up with TRBD1. The V gene end was trimmed by 1 base and the J gene end by 7 bases; junction bases not matched to a gene: 3. Per the germline V gene, CDR1 is SEHNR and CDR2 is FQNEAQ (reference sequence). The CDR3 has 13 residues. The DNA of the CDR3 is TGTGCCAGCAGCTTAGACAGGGGTCTTGGCTACACCTTC. It translates to CASSLDRGLGYTF.

In its sample, this clone was seen once. The rearrangement joins TRBV28 to TRBJ1-2, with TRBD1 matching over 7 bases. From germline, CDR1 is MDHEN and CDR2 SYDVKM. V gave up 7 bases and J gave up 3 bases; unmatched junction bases: 2. The CDR3 consists of 12 residues. The CDR3 DNA sequence: TGTGCCAGCATCGGGACAGACTATGGCTACACCTTC. Encoded protein: CASIGTDYGYTF.

The chain employs TRBV30 and TRBJ1-3; a possible D gene is TRBD1 (6 bases). Trimming pared 0 bases from V and 0 bases from J, leaving 12 bases between. Per the germline V gene, CDR1 is GTSNPN and CDR2 is SVGIG (reference sequence). This CDR3 region has 16 residues. The CDR3 nucleotides are TGTGCCTGGAGTGTTGGTCAGGGGCTCTCTGGAAACACCATATATTTT. The encoded protein is CAWSVGQGLSGNTIYF.

The J gene is TRBJ1-5, the V gene TRBV30; D not resolved. The CDR3 has 14 residues. Germline V gene data show CDR1 as GTSNPN and CDR2 as SVGIG (reference sequence). V dropped 5 bases and J dropped 0 bases, with 11 bases sitting between them. This chain's CDR3 is CAWDRSFSNQPQHF. CDR3 DNA: TGTGCCTGGGATCGGAGTTTTAGCAATCAGCCCCAGCATTTT.

V is TRBV13 and J is TRBJ2-7; TRBD2 might be the D (5 bases). The germline gives CDR1 PRHDT, CDR2 FYEKMQ (reference sequence). The germline V and J ends were trimmed by 3 bases and 7 bases, with 13 bases remaining between them. CDR3 length: 13 amino acids. CDR3 amino acids: CASSFSRTGEQYF. CDR3 nucleotides: TGTGCCAGCAGCTTCTCTCGGACTGGGGAGCAGTACTTC.

The chain is built from TRBV6-5 and TRBJ2-7, with 8 bases lining up with TRBD2. Germline assignment: CDR1 MNHEY and CDR2 SVGAGI. J lost 1 base, V lost 10 bases, and 6 bases had no gene match. CDR3 length: 13 residues. In DNA, the CDR3 is TGTGCCACCACCGGGACTAGTTCCTACGAGCAGTACTTC. Its protein product is CATTGTSSYEQYF.

The rearrangement joins TRBV5-4 to TRBJ1-1; D call uncertain. This CDR3 region has 15 residues. Germline CDR1 SGHNT, CDR2 YYREEE (reference sequence). V lost 3 bases to trimming and J lost 0 bases, with 12 bases between them. The CDR3 here is CASSSVFSMNTEAFF. CDR3 sequence (DNA): TGTGCCAGCAGCTCAGTGTTTTCGATGAACACTGAAGCTTTCTTT.